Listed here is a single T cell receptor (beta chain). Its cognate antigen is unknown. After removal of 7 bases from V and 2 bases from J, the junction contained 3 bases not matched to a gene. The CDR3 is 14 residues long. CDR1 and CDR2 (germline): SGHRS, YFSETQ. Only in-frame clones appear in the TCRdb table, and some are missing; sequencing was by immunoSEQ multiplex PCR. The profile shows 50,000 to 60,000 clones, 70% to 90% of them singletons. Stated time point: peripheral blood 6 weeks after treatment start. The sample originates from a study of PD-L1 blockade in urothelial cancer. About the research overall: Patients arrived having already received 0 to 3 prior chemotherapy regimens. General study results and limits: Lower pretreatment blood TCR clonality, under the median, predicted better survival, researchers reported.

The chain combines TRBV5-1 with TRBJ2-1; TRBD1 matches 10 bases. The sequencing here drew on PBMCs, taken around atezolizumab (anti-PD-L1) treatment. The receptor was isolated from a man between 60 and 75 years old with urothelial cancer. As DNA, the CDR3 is TGCGCCAGCTCTGACAGGGGGCCCTACAATGAGCAGTTCTTC. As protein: CASSDRGPYNEQFF.